The 15 T cell receptor beta chains below come from one sample, sequenced in a study of T cell responses to AZD1222 COVID-19 vaccine. TCRdb's table, derived via immunoSEQ multiplex PCR, lists solely in-frame clones and lacks some. The sample carries about 130,000 clones, roughly 88% recorded once. The material was peripheral blood, obtained on day 0 of MenACWY control vaccination. All receptors come from an adult in good health.

The rearrangement uses TRBV25-1 and TRBJ1-5; D gene uncertain. V was cut by 2 bases and J by 0 bases, with 8 bases left in between. The CDR3 sequence is 15 residues long. Germline CDR1 MGHDK, CDR2 SYGVNS. The CDR3 spells CASSEGRDSNQPQHF. The CDR3, as DNA: TGTGCCAGCAGTGAAGGGAGGGATAGCAATCAGCCCCAGCATTTT.

This clone appeared a single time. This chain uses TRBV3-1 (or the pseudogene TRBV3-2) with TRBJ2-7; maybe TRBD2 (6 bases). Germline V gives CDR1 LGHDT, CDR2 YNNKEL (reference sequence). Trimming took 1 base from V and 3 from J, leaving 7 bases between them. This CDR3 is built from 13 residues. The CDR3 loop reads CASSQAGVYEQYF. In nucleotides, the CDR3 is TGTGCCAGCAGCCAAGCGGGGGTCTACGAGCAGTACTTC.

The V call is TRBV27, the J call TRBJ1-3, with D perhaps matching TRBD1 (5 bases). Germline CDR1 is MNHEY and CDR2 is SMNVEV (reference sequence). The CDR3 consists of 15 residues. V was shortened by 2 bases and J by 6 bases, with 14 bases between the two germline ends. Written as DNA, the CDR3 is TGTGCCAGCAGTTTAGAGGGACTGGGAGAAAACACCATATATTTT. The encoded protein is CASSLEGLGENTIYF.

The chain is built from TRBV2 and TRBJ1-5; D ambiguous. The V end was cut by 3 bases, the J end by 0 bases, with 6 bases between. The germline V gene encodes CDR1 SNHLY and CDR2 FYNNEI. The CDR3 length is 14 residues. The CDR3 is CASSEGSSNQPQHF. CDR3 bases: TGTGCCAGCAGTGAGGGGTCTAGCAATCAGCCCCAGCATTTT.

In this sample, this clone turned up once. The chain carries TRBV5-5 and TRBJ2-1; TRBD1 agrees at 10 bases. The germline CDR1 and CDR2 sequences are SGHKS and YYEKEE (reference sequence). J gave up 3 bases and V 4 bases, and 4 bases lay outside the gene matches. The CDR3 contains 15 residues. As DNA, the CDR3 is TGTGCCAGCAGCATCCGGGACAGGGGCTACAATGAGCAGTTCTTC. Amino acids: CASSIRDRGYNEQFF.

The chain joins TRBV5-6 to TRBJ2-2; TRBD2 agrees at 14 bases. This CDR3 is 18 amino acids long. From germline, CDR1 is SGHDT and CDR2 YYEEEE. The junction had 6 bases not matched to a gene; V was cut back by 0 bases and J by 5 bases. The CDR3 is CASSLGGLAGVLTGELFF. CDR3 coding DNA: TGTGCCAGCAGCTTGGGGGGACTAGCGGGAGTGTTAACCGGGGAGCTGTTTTTT. The full variable domain, its missing parts supplied by reference TRBV5-6 and TRBJ2-2, is DAGVTQSPTHLIKTRGQQVTLRCSPKSGHDTVSWYQQALGQGPQFIFQYYEEEERQRGNFPDRFSGHQFPNYSSELNVNALLLGDSALYLCASSLGGLAGVLTGELFFGEGSRLTVL.

The rearrangement links TRBV7-3 to TRBJ2-3, with a weak D call TRBD2 (5 bases). The germline V gene encodes CDR1 SGHTA and CDR2 FQGTGA. This CDR3 contains 13 residues. Trimming took off 5 bases at V and 8 bases at J, with 14 bases between the two ends. The CDR3 sequence is CASSAGASGTQYF. CDR3 in DNA: TGTGCCAGCAGCGCCGGCGCCAGCGGTACGCAGTATTTT.

J is TRBJ2-5 and V is TRBV5-1; D possibly corresponds to TRBD1 (6 bases). CDR1 is SGHRS and CDR2 is YFSETQ in the germline V gene. The V gene lost 2 bases and the J gene lost 3 bases, with 17 bases spanning the gap. CDR3 length equals 16 residues. In DNA form, the CDR3 reads TGCGCCAGCAGCTTTAACCCGGCAGGGGCAGAAGAGACCCAGTACTTC. This encodes CASSFNPAGAEETQYF.

CDR3 sequence: CASSPQETQYF. CDR3 nucleotide sequence: TGTGCCAGCTCCCCCCAAGAGACCCAGTACTTC. The rearrangement joins TRBV18 to TRBJ2-5; no reliable D call. Germline V gives CDR1 KGHSH, CDR2 LQKENI. The length of the CDR3 is 11 residues. Trimming took 6 bases from V and 1 from J, leaving 3 bases between them.

This rearrangement joins TRBV5-4 to TRBJ1-2, with 7 bases matching TRBD1. After removal of 2 bases from V and 4 bases from J, the junction contained 2 bases not matched to a gene. Germline CDR1 and CDR2: SGHNT and YYREEE (reference sequence). There are 13 residues in the CDR3. In DNA form, the CDR3 reads TGTGCCAGCAGCTTTGGACAGGCCTATGGCTACACCTTC. Translating gives CASSFGQAYGYTF.

The chain uses TRBV27 and TRBJ1-2, with D unresolved. The V gene lost 6 bases and the J gene lost 6 bases, with 14 bases spanning the gap. From germline, CDR1 is MNHEY and CDR2 SMNVEV (reference sequence). CDR3 length: 13 residues. DNA of the CDR3: TGTGCCAGCAGACGCCATGACCTGAATGGCTACACCTTC. The encoded protein is CASRRHDLNGYTF.

The rearrangement links TRBV7-9 to TRBJ2-6; TRBD1 might be the D (7 bases). V was shortened by 5 bases and J by 4 bases, with 18 bases between the two germline ends. Looked up from germline, CDR1 is SEHNR and CDR2 is FQNEAQ (reference sequence). The CDR3 is 17 residues long. Here the CDR3 DNA reads TGTGCCAGCAGCGGACAACAGGGGACTCGCGGGGCCAACGTCCTGACTTTC. It encodes CASSGQQGTRGANVLTF.

This chain connects TRBV20-1 to TRBJ2-2; unclear D gene. CDR3 length equals 11 residues. Trimming took 6 bases from V and 2 from J, leaving 4 bases between them. Per germline, CDR1 DFQATT and CDR2 SNEGSKA (reference sequence). CDR3 amino acids: CSATNTGELFF. DNA for the CDR3: TGCAGTGCCACCAACACCGGGGAGCTGTTTTTT.

Ten or more counts support this clone. The chain joins TRBV7-8 to TRBJ1-4; D is possibly TRBD1 (5 bases). Trimming took off 5 bases at V and 0 bases at J, with 10 bases between the two ends. Germline V gene sequence: CDR1 SGHVS, CDR2 FQNEAQ. The CDR3 loop spans 15 amino acids. In DNA, the CDR3 is TGTGCCAGCAGCGGGGACTTCGCAACTAATGAAAAACTGTTTTTT. The encoded protein is CASSGDFATNEKLFF.

This chain connects TRBV4-1 to TRBJ2-1; 13 bases are a match to TRBD2. V dropped 4 bases and J dropped 5; count of bases not matched to a gene: 8. CDR3 length equals 17 residues. Germline V gene sequence: CDR1 MGHRA, CDR2 YSYEKL. CDR3 amino acids: CASSPGTSGISDNEQFF. The CDR3 nucleotides are TGCGCCAGCAGCCCGGGGACTAGCGGGATATCGGACAATGAGCAGTTCTTC.